A single sample gave rise to the 27 T cell receptor beta chains below, sequenced in a study of coeliac disease. TCRdb's table, derived via immunoSEQ multiplex PCR, lists solely in-frame clones and lacks some. The table lists roughly 7,000 clones, 70% to 80% of them singletons. Material for sequencing was lamina propria lymphocytes from the gut. All receptors come from a man aged 25 to 45 with celiac disease.

The chain carries TRBV29-1 and TRBJ2-5; D might be TRBD1 (5 bases). This CDR3 is 13 amino acids long. Looked up from germline, CDR1 is SQVTM and CDR2 is ANQGSEA. The V and J ends lost 2 bases and 7 bases respectively, with 14 bases between them. The CDR3 DNA is TGCAGCGTTGAATGGGGCAGGGAAGGGACCCAGTACTTC. Translated, it gives CSVEWGREGTQYF.

The chain employs TRBV7-2 and TRBJ2-5; a weak D match, TRBD1 (6 bases). The CDR3 contains 15 residues. Germline lookup yields CDR1 SGHTA and CDR2 FQGNSA. V lost 5 bases and J 5 bases, leaving 18 bases between the germline ends. CDR3 region: CASSPNPAQGETQYF. DNA for the CDR3: TGTGCCAGCAGCCCAAACCCGGCCCAGGGGGAGACCCAGTACTTC.

The chain is built from TRBV4-2 and TRBJ1-2; D ambiguous. Deletions cut 0 bases from V and 7 bases from J, with 12 bases between. Germline CDR1 LGHNA, CDR2 YNFKEQ. The CDR3 is 14 amino acids. The CDR3 here is CASSQDPGPIGYTF. The CDR3 DNA is TGTGCCAGCAGCCAAGACCCAGGCCCGATTGGCTACACCTTC.

The chain couples TRBV9 to TRBJ2-1, with D unresolved. Germline V gene data show CDR1 as SGDLS and CDR2 as YYNGEE. The V and J ends lost 0 bases and 0 bases respectively, with 10 bases between them. The CDR3 spans 16 residues. For the CDR3, the DNA is TGTGCCAGCAGCGTAGTCGCGCGAAGCTCCTACAATGAGCAGTTCTTC. The encoded protein is CASSVVARSSYNEQFF.

This chain links TRBV7-3 with TRBJ1-1, with D possibly being TRBD1 (6 bases). V dropped 4 bases and J dropped 5 bases, with 20 bases sitting between them. This CDR3 contains 16 residues. From germline, CDR1 is SGHTA and CDR2 FQGTGA. This CDR3 is CASSSYGGQGKTEAFF. The CDR3 bases are TGTGCCAGCAGCTCTTACGGTGGCCAGGGGAAAACTGAAGCTTTCTTT.

The gene calls are TRBV28 and TRBJ2-7; the match to TRBD1 covers 7 bases. The CDR3 has 14 residues. With 3 bases clipped from V and 4 bases from J, the junction kept 6 bases outside the gene matches. The germline gives CDR1 MDHEN, CDR2 SYDVKM. Here the CDR3 DNA reads TGTGCCAGCAGTTTCCCACAGGACAGGTACGAGCAGTACTTC. Amino acid sequence: CASSFPQDRYEQYF.

The genes are TRBV7-2 and TRBJ1-2, with a tentative D call TRBD1 (5 bases). The CDR3 is 16 residues long. CDR1 is SGHTA, CDR2 FQGNSA, per germline. Trimming cost V 3 bases and J 3 bases, with 17 bases left between them. In nucleotides, the CDR3 is TGTGCCAGCAGCTTCGGTATCGGGGGTAGGGACTATGGCTACACCTTC. This translates into CASSFGIGGRDYGYTF.

The chain has TRBV5-4 and TRBJ2-4; TRBD2 aligns across 15 bases. After removal of 3 bases from V and 0 bases from J, the junction contained 7 bases not matched to a gene. The CDR3 contains 19 residues. Germline V lookup: CDR1 SGHNT, CDR2 YYREEE (reference sequence). The CDR3 region is CASSSGLAGGILAKNIQYF. Written as DNA, the CDR3 is TGTGCCAGCAGCTCCGGACTAGCGGGGGGGATTCTAGCCAAAAACATTCAGTACTTC.

This clone showed up just once. CDR3 nucleotide sequence: TGTGCCAGCAGGTTTGACAGGAGCATCTCACCCCTCCACTTT. Protein product: CASRFDRSISPLHF. V is TRBV2 and J is TRBJ1-6; maybe TRBD1 (6 bases). Trimming took 6 bases from V and 10 from J, leaving 16 bases between them. Germline V gene sequence: CDR1 SNHLY, CDR2 FYNNEI. This CDR3 has 14 amino acids.

Notes on this clone: At one end, the junction sequence differs from germline, possibly due to a read error. This rearrangement joins TRBV30 to TRBJ2-5, with 11 bases matching TRBD2. This CDR3 comprises 15 residues. Germline V gene lookup returns CDR1 GTSNPN and CDR2 SVGIG (reference sequence). The CDR3: CAWSRTSGRLYEQHF. The DNA for the CDR3 is TGTGCCTGGAGTAGGACTAGCGGGCGCCTCTACGAGCAGCACTTC. Based on the CDR3 plus reference TRBV30 and TRBJ2-5, the full variable domain is SQTIHQWPATLVQPVGSPLSLECTVEGTSNPNLYWYRQAAGRGLQLLFYSVGIGQISSEVPQNLSASRPQDRQFILSSKKLLLSDSGFYLCAWSRTSGRLYEQHFGPGTRLLVL.

This clone appeared a few times. This sequence joins TRBV6-5 and TRBJ2-4; tentative D call: TRBD2 (6 bases). V was cut by 0 bases and J by 8 bases, with 14 bases left in between. Germline CDR1 and CDR2: MNHEY and SVGAGI. The CDR3 is 15 amino acids. Here the CDR3 reads CASSYSRFGSDIQYF. The CDR3 DNA is TGTGCCAGCAGTTACTCCCGTTTCGGGAGTGACATTCAGTACTTC.

The chain is built from TRBV7-2 and TRBJ1-3, with unresolved D. Germline CDR1 and CDR2: SGHTA and FQGNSA. The CDR3 is 15 amino acids. Trimming left V 5 bases short and J 0 bases short, with 11 bases between. The CDR3 spells CASSASLSSGNTIYF. The CDR3 DNA reads TGTGCCAGCAGCGCGAGCTTGAGCTCTGGAAACACCATATATTTT.

This clone was seen only once. The rearrangement uses TRBV7-2 and TRBJ2-2; 10 nucleotides line up with TRBD2. With 1 base clipped from V and 5 bases from J, the junction kept 4 bases outside the gene matches. Germline V gene sequence: CDR1 SGHTA, CDR2 FQGNSA. The CDR3 runs 16 residues. The CDR3 region is CASSLGTLAGTGELFF. CDR3 nucleotides: TGTGCCAGCAGCTTAGGAACACTAGCGGGGACCGGGGAGCTGTTTTTT.

This clone was detected only a few times. The genes are TRBV30 and TRBJ2-5, with 8 bases that match TRBD2. The CDR3 is 15 residues long. Germline V gene data show CDR1 as GTSNPN and CDR2 as SVGIG (reference sequence). J was trimmed by 3 bases and V by 3 bases; bases with no gene match: 9. The CDR3 sequence: CAWRGRAGAKETQYF. For the CDR3, the DNA is TGTGCCTGGAGGGGGAGAGCGGGGGCCAAAGAGACCCAGTACTTC.

The V gene is TRBV10-3, the J gene TRBJ2-4, with D perhaps matching TRBD1 (6 bases). Germline V gene data show CDR1 as ENHRY and CDR2 as SYGVKD. This CDR3 contains 15 residues. Trimming shortened V by 4 bases and J by 6 bases, and 16 bases separated the two germline ends. The CDR3 region is CAISGQAQEGNIQYF. The CDR3 region has the DNA TGTGCCATCAGTGGACAGGCCCAAGAGGGAAACATTCAGTACTTC.

The chain joins TRBV2 to TRBJ2-5, with D maybe TRBD2 (5 bases). Germline assignment: CDR1 SNHLY and CDR2 FYNNEI. The CDR3 consists of 14 residues. Trimming removed 4 bases at V and 2 bases at J, with 11 bases between. CDR3 sequence (DNA): TGTGCCAGCAGTGTAGGACTGCTACAAGAGACCCAGTACTTC. Residues: CASSVGLLQETQYF.

V usage is TRBV9 and J usage is TRBJ2-1; TRBD1 matches 8 bases. This CDR3 comprises 12 residues. Trimming removed 4 bases from V and 14 bases from J; junction bases left unmatched: 8. Germline V gives CDR1 SGDLS, CDR2 YYNGEE. The chain's CDR3 is CASSKQDRDKFF. DNA of the CDR3: TGTGCCAGCAGCAAACAGGACAGGGATAAGTTCTTC.

Worth noting for this clone: The junction does not match germline at one end; this may be a read error. This sequence joins TRBV5-4 and TRBJ2-4; D possibly corresponds to TRBD2 (5 bases). The CDR3 has 11 amino acids. Germline CDR1 reads SGHNT; CDR2 reads YYREEE (reference sequence). Here the CDR3 DNA reads TGTGCCAGCAGCGGGGAGAACACTCAGTACTTC. Protein product: CASSGENTQYF.

V gene TRBV5-1 combines with J gene TRBJ1-6; D is possibly TRBD1 (6 bases). The CDR3 has 17 amino acids. The germline V gene has CDR1 SGHRS and CDR2 YFSETQ. Trimming removed 4 bases at V and 0 bases at J, with 14 bases between. CDR3 sequence reads: CASSPRTASSYNSPLHF. The CDR3 region has the DNA TGCGCCAGCAGCCCACGGACAGCGAGCTCCTATAATTCACCCCTCCACTTT. Full variable domain (remainder filled in from reference TRBV5-1 and TRBJ1-6): KAGVTQTPRYLIKTRGQQVTLSCSPISGHRSVSWYQQTPGQGLQFLFEYFSETQRNKGNFPGRFSGRQFSNSRSEMNVSTLELGDSALYLCASSPRTASSYNSPLHFGNGTRLTVT.

V is TRBV19 and J is TRBJ2-1, with TRBD1 matching over 8 bases. CDR3 size: 13 residues. Germline CDR1 reads LNHDA; CDR2 reads SQIVND (reference sequence). The CDR3 loop reads CATGQGMANEQFF. The CDR3 region has the DNA TGTGCTACCGGACAGGGAATGGCCAATGAGCAGTTCTTC.

The rearrangement joins TRBV7-2 to TRBJ2-5; 9 bases align to TRBD1. Germline CDR1 SGHTA, CDR2 FQGNSA. The CDR3 totals 15 residues. Trimming at V came to 5 bases and at J to 2 bases, leaving 6 bases not matched to a gene. As DNA, the CDR3 is TGTGCCAGCAGCCCTGACAGGGGGAGGCAAGAGACCCAGTACTTC. This translates into CASSPDRGRQETQYF.

This chain uses TRBV15 with TRBJ2-7; 7 bases are a match to TRBD1. Germline CDR1 and CDR2: LNHNV and YYDKDF (reference sequence). V shed 0 bases, J shed 5 bases, and the junction held 7 bases outside the gene matches. CDR3 length: 15 residues. CDR3 loop: CATSREATGVNEQYF. The CDR3 DNA follows: TGTGCCACCAGCAGAGAAGCCACAGGGGTGAACGAGCAGTACTTC.

The CDR3 spells CASSQGTRAGEPYNEQFF. DNA of the CDR3: TGTGCCAGCAGCCAAGGAACACGGGCGGGGGAGCCCTACAATGAGCAGTTCTTC. This chain joins TRBV4-2 and TRBJ2-1; 7 bases line up with TRBD2. V lost 1 base, J lost 2 bases, and 11 bases stayed unmatched. CDR3 length equals 18 residues. Germline loops: CDR1 LGHNA, CDR2 YNFKEQ.

The genes are TRBV28 and TRBJ1-2; D may be TRBD1 (6 bases). Deletions cut 6 bases from V and 6 bases from J, with 17 bases between. This CDR3 comprises 14 residues. Germline-derived CDR1 and CDR2 are MDHEN and SYDVKM. The CDR3 sequence is CASSLPGTRHGYTF. CDR3 bases: TGTGCCAGCAGCCTACCCGGGACACGACATGGCTACACCTTC.

This clone has a handful of counts. The chain recombines TRBV7-9 with TRBJ2-6; TRBD1 matches at 8 bases. V shed 5 bases, J shed 1 base, and the junction held 10 bases outside the gene matches. The CDR3 length is 18 residues. From germline, CDR1 is SEHNR and CDR2 FQNEAQ (reference sequence). CDR3 in amino acids: CASSLKGTGFSGANVLTF. CDR3 in DNA: TGTGCCAGCAGCCTGAAAGGGACAGGTTTTTCTGGGGCCAACGTCCTGACTTTC. Full variable domain (missing parts from reference TRBV7-9 and TRBJ2-6): DTGVSQNPRHKITKRGQNVTFRCDPISEHNRLYWYRQTLGQGPEFLTYFQNEAQLEKSRLLSDRFSAERPKGSFSTLEIQRTEQGDSAMYLCASSLKGTGFSGANVLTFGAGSRLTVL.

This clone is medium-sized. The chain has TRBV2 and TRBJ1-4, with unresolved D. The CDR3 has 15 residues. Per germline, CDR1 SNHLY and CDR2 FYNNEI. With 7 bases removed from V and 5 bases from J, the gap between germline ends came to 17 bases. The CDR3 DNA is TGTGCCAGCACCTTTCGGGCCAGGAGGAATGAAAAACTGTTTTTT. Amino acids: CASTFRARRNEKLFF.

Relative to its sample, this clone is medium-sized. This chain joins TRBV6-1 and TRBJ1-2; 9 bases are shared with TRBD1. The CDR3 contains 13 residues. The germline V gene has CDR1 MNHNS and CDR2 SASEGT. V dropped 1 base and J dropped 8; count of bases not matched to a gene: 2. This chain's CDR3 is CASSEDRGRGYTF. CDR3 bases: TGTGCCAGCAGTGAAGACAGGGGGCGAGGCTACACCTTC.